Listed below are T cell receptor beta chains from one sample, sequenced in a study of T-cell reconstitution after alpha-beta-depleted transplantation in children. TCRdb reprocessed the PCR reads with MiXCR, giving one entry per CDR3 protein. The sample consists of about 870,000 distinct CDR3 sequences, about 15% of them appearing once. The input for sequencing was PBMCs, mostly from graft donor cells, taken 360 days after TCRalphabeta/CD19-depleted stem cell transplant. These receptor sequences come from a male patient under 18 who had a stem cell transplant for acute lymphoblastic leukemia, so the T cells may come from the graft donor. Each CDR3 is given with its conserved first and last residue. Each record gives: J gene, CDR3 length, V gene, D gene, CDR3 protein. D genes are given only for firm matches.

TRBJ2-7	15	TRBV3-1	TRBD2	CASSQSWTSAYEQYF
TRBJ1-2	13	TRBV20-1	NA	CSANRDFGYGYTF
TRBJ1-5	13	TRBV18	TRBD1	CASSPRQGATQHF
TRBJ2-5	21	TRBV24-1	TRBD2	CATSEGTGTSGRPPIQETQYF
TRBJ2-7	14	TRBV19	NA	CASSLSNPTYEQYF
TRBJ1-1	13	TRBV6-2/TRBV6-3	NA	CASSYGGQPEAFF
TRBJ2-1	14	TRBV6-5	NA	CASSYGTSPLEQFF
TRBJ2-5	16	TRBV10-3	NA	CAISGGVLIGMETQYF
TRBJ2-1	14	TRBV29-1	NA	CSVGFGGTYNEQFF
TRBJ2-5	17	TRBV7-8	NA	CASSLVWGPVLQETQYF
TRBJ1-2	14	TRBV6-1	NA	CASSPGNDDYGYTF
TRBJ2-7	17	TRBV4-1	TRBD2	CASSHPGLAGGPYEQYF
TRBJ1-5	15	TRBV2	NA	CASSEVGAGNQPQHF
TRBJ2-2	18	TRBV5-1	NA	CASSPEAGYFRYTGELFF
TRBJ2-2	14	TRBV18	NA	CASSPRESAGELFF
TRBJ2-1	14	TRBV2	TRBD2	CATPTSGRGNEQFF
TRBJ1-1	14	TRBV3-1	NA	CATCRPSLRAEAFF
TRBJ2-5	12	TRBV20-1	NA	CSAIARQETQYF
TRBJ1-2	13	TRBV6-2/TRBV6-3	NA	CASSYIPRYGYTF
TRBJ2-2	17	TRBV12-3/TRBV12-4	NA	CASSLVWFSGGTGELFF
TRBJ2-4	13	TRBV20-1	NA	CSARAIAKNIQYF
TRBJ2-7	16	TRBV12-3/TRBV12-4	TRBD1	CASSPSPGQGSYEQYF
TRBJ2-4	13	TRBV12-3/TRBV12-4	NA	CASSFPGGSIQYF
TRBJ2-1	16	TRBV5-1	TRBD1	CASSWGGTGHYNEQFF
TRBJ2-2	17	TRBV29-1	NA	CSHAGRRLATITGELFF
TRBJ2-1	18	TRBV4-1	TRBD2	CASSLGLAGAGSYNEQFF
TRBJ2-7	17	TRBV5-1	TRBD2	CASSFHQEGGLSYEQYF
TRBJ2-2	13	TRBV24-1	NA	CATSFQATGELFF
TRBJ2-1	16	TRBV2	TRBD1	CASSRQGVAVKNEQFF
TRBJ2-7	13	TRBV27	NA	CASRVLSSYEQYF
TRBJ1-1	14	TRBV27	NA	CASSLGFGSTGAFF
TRBJ2-3	17	TRBV7-2	NA	CASSLQGGPGITDTQYF
TRBJ2-3	13	TRBV30	NA	CAWKFAGTDTQYF
TRBJ2-7	17	TRBV5-1	TRBD2	CASSPSTSRLAGNEQYF
TRBJ1-6	11	TRBV5-1	NA	CASRNLLDLHF
TRBJ2-1	12	TRBV10-3	NA	CAIRTDYNEQFF
TRBJ1-4	15	TRBV12-3/TRBV12-4	TRBD1	CASSLGQGILEKLFF
TRBJ2-1	16	TRBV10-3	NA	CAIRSAGAGPDNEQFF
TRBJ2-4	15	TRBV5-1	NA	CASSLVPGDKNIQYF
TRBJ2-1	17	TRBV30	TRBD2	CAWSSAGGSFLYNEQFF
TRBJ2-1	14	TRBV4-2	NA	CASSPELYLNEQFF
TRBJ2-5	16	TRBV7-9	TRBD1	CASSFVTGQGQETQYF
TRBJ2-1	16	TRBV7-2	TRBD1	CASSLAGTGVNNEQFF
TRBJ2-5	14	TRBV5-1	TRBD2	CASSFAGGGETQYF
TRBJ1-1	14	TRBV15	NA	CATSRKGLNTEAFF
TRBJ2-1	13	TRBV18	TRBD2	CASSRLAGDEQFF
TRBJ2-1	14	TRBV19	NA	CASSIQEGYNEQFF
TRBJ2-7	15	TRBV7-8	NA	CASSIRASPPYEQYF
TRBJ2-1	16	TRBV27	TRBD2	CASSLRGEVSYNEQFF
TRBJ2-1	17	TRBV7-9	NA	CASSLEPLLESSREQFF
TRBJ2-1	14	TRBV5-1	TRBD1	CASSPTGQGNEQFF
TRBJ1-4	16	TRBV7-8	NA	CASSTPPWASNEKLFF
TRBJ2-7	12	TRBV20-1	TRBD1	CSAQGVSYEQYF
TRBJ2-1	12	TRBV29-1	TRBD2	CSTGLAGNEQFF
TRBJ2-1	16	TRBV12-3/TRBV12-4	TRBD2	CASSLPGLAVYNEQFF
TRBJ2-3	17	TRBV12-5	NA	CASLVRSGVYRTDTQYF
TRBJ2-1	16	TRBV6-5	TRBD1	CASSYWDRDYNNEQFF